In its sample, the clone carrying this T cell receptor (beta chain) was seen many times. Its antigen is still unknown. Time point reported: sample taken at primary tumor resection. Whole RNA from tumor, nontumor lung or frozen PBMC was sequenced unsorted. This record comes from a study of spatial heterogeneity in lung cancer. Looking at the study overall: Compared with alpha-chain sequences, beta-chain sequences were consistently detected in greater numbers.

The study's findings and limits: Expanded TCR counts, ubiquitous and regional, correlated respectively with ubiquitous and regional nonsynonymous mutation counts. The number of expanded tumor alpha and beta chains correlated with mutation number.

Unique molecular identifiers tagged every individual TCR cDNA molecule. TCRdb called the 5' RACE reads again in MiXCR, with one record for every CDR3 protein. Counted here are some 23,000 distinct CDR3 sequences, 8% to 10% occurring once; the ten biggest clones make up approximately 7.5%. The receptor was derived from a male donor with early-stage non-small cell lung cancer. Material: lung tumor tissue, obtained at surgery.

CDR3 amino acids: CSVLTGMETQYF. The CDR3 region has the DNA TGCAGCGTTCTGACAGGGATGGAGACCCAGTACTTC. The chain has TRBV29-1 and TRBJ2-5, with 7 bases that match TRBD1. Germline V gene lookup returns CDR1 SQVTM and CDR2 ANQGSEA. V dropped 5 bases and J dropped 5; count of bases not matched to a gene: 5. CDR3 size: 12 residues. Complete variable domain (other parts from reference TRBV29-1 and TRBJ2-5): SAVISQKPSRDICQRGTSLTIQCQVDSQVTMMFWYRQQPGQSLTLIATANQGSEATYESGFVIDKFPISRPNLTFSTLTVSNMSPEDSSIYLCSVLTGMETQYFGPGTRLLVL.